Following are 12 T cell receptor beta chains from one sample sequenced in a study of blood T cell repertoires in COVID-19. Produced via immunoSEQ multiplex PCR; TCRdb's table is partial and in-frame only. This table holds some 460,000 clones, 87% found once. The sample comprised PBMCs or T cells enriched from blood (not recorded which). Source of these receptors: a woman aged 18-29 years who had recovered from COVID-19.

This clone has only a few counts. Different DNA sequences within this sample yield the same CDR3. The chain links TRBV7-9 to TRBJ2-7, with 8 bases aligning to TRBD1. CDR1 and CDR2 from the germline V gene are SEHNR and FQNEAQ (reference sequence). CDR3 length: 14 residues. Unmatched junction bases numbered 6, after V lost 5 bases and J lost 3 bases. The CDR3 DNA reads TGTGCCAGCAGCCCCACAGGGGGTAGCTACGAGCAGTACTTC. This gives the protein CASSPTGGSYEQYF.

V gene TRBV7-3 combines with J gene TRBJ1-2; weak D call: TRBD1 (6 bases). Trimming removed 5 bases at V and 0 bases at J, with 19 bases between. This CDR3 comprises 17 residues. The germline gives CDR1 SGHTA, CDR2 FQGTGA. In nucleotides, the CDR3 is TGTGCCAGCAGCCCAGATGTGCGGACAGCTTCTAACTATGGCTACACCTTC. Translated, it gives CASSPDVRTASNYGYTF.

The CDR3 spells CASSLRGQGAMGTEAFF. The CDR3 DNA follows: TGCGCCAGCAGCTTAAGGGGACAGGGGGCAATGGGCACTGAAGCTTTCTTT. This chain joins TRBV5-1 and TRBJ1-1, with 12 bases aligning to TRBD1. V was pared by 2 bases and J by 4 bases, with 9 bases of the junction left unmatched. Germline CDR1 is SGHRS and CDR2 is YFSETQ. The CDR3 sequence is 17 residues long.

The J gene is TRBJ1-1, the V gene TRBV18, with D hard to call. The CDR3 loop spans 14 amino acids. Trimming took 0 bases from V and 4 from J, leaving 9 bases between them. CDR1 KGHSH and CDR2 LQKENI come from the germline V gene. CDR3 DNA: TGTGCCAGCTCACCACCCTCTAGGTCCACTGAAGCTTTCTTT. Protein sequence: CASSPPSRSTEAFF. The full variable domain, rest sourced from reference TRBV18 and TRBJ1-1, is NAGVMQNPRHLVRRRGQEARLRCSPMKGHSHVYWYRQLPEEGLKFMVYLQKENIIDESGMPKERFSAEFPKEGPSILRIQQVVRGDSAAYFCASSPPSRSTEAFFGQGTRLTVV.

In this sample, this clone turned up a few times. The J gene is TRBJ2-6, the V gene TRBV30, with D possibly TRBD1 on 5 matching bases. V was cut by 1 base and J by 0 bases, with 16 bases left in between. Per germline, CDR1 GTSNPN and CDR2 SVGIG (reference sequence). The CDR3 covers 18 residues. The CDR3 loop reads CAWSARGKLNSGANVLTF. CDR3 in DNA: TGTGCCTGGAGTGCAAGGGGTAAACTAAACTCTGGGGCCAACGTCCTGACTTTC.

In DNA form, the CDR3 reads TGTGCCAGCAGCTTGCGGGGGGCGCAAGCTTTCTTT. It encodes CASSLRGAQAFF. V gene TRBV5-8 combines with J gene TRBJ1-1; D is possibly TRBD1 (6 bases). Trimming took 1 base from V and 9 from J, leaving 10 bases between them. This CDR3 comprises 12 residues. Germline CDR1 SGHTS, CDR2 YDEGEE.

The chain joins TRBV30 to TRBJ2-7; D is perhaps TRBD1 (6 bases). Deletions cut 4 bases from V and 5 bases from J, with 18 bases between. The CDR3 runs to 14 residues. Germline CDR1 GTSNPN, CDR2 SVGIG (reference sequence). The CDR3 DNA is TGTGCCTGGAACCCCGGGACAATATCCCACGAGCAGTACTTC. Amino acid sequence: CAWNPGTISHEQYF. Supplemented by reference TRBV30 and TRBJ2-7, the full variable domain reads SQTIHQWPATLVQPVGSPLSLECTVEGTSNPNLYWYRQAAGRGLQLLFYSVGIGQISSEVPQNLSASRPQDRQFILSSKKLLLSDSGFYLCAWNPGTISHEQYFGPGTRLTVT.

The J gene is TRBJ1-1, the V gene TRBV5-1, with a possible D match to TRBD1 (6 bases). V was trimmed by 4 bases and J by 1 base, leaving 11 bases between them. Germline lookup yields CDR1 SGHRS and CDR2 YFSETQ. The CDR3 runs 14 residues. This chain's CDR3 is CASSVPGQNTEAFF. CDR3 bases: TGCGCCAGCAGCGTACCGGGACAGAACACTGAAGCTTTCTTT.

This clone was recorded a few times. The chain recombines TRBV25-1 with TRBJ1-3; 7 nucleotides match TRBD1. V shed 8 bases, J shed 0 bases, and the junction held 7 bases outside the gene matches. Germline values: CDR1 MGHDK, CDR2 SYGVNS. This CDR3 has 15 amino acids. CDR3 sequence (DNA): TGTGCCAGCCTTCGACAGGGTGGCTCTGGAAACACCATATATTTT. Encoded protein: CASLRQGGSGNTIYF. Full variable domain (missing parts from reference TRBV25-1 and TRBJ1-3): EADIYQTPRYLVIGTGKKITLECSQTMGHDKMYWYQQDPGMELHLIHYSYGVNSTEKGDLSSESTVSRIRTEHFPLTLESARPSHTSQYLCASLRQGGSGNTIYFGEGSWLTVV.

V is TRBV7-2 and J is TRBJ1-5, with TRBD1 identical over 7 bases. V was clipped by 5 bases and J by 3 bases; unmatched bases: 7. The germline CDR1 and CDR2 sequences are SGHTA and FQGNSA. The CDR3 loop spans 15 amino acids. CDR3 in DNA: TGTGCCAGCAGCCTTACAGGGGCCAACAATCAGCCCCAGCATTTT. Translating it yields CASSLTGANNQPQHF.

CDR3 bases: TGTGCCAGCAGCCAAGGGGGCGGAGAGTCAGGGTATAGCAATCAGCCCCAGCATTTT. This sequence encodes CASSQGGGESGYSNQPQHF. The rearrangement links TRBV4-2 to TRBJ1-5, with D maybe TRBD1 (5 bases). V gave up 1 base and J gave up 0 bases, with 19 bases separating them. The CDR3 has 19 residues. CDR1 is LGHNA, CDR2 YNFKEQ, per germline.

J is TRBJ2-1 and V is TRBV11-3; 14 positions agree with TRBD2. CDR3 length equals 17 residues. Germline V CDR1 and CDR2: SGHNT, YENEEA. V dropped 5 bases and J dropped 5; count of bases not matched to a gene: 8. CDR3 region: CASSLRTSGGRDNEQFF. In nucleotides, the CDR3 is TGTGCCAGCAGCCTACGGACTAGCGGGGGGCGGGACAATGAGCAGTTCTTC.